This TCR beta chain emerged from a study of blood T cell repertoires in COVID-19. CDR1 and CDR2 from the germline V gene are LGHDT and YNNKEL (reference sequence). The CDR3 covers 13 residues. Losses at the gene ends were 8 bases for V and 0 bases for J; bases not matched to a gene: 3. Per the authors' pipeline: Reference gene primers were amplified, and this amplification served to estimate nucleated cell counts. Method: immunoSEQ multiplex PCR; TCRdb's copy keeps in-frame clones and lacks some. The V and J calls and clone size were taken over from that table, and D and trimming were inferred from the DNA. The sample shows approximately 150,000 clones, roughly 88% of them seen only once.

The chain is built from TRBV3-1 (or the pseudogene TRBV3-2) and TRBJ2-7; TRBD1 aligns across 8 bases. This receptor was obtained from a woman between 45 and 65 years old in a cohort sampled during active or convalescent COVID-19. Material for sequencing was peripheral blood. The CDR3 DNA reads TGTGCCAGCGGCACAGGGGGCTCCTACGAGCAGTACTTC. This sequence encodes CASGTGGSYEQYF.